The present T cell receptor beta chain was sequenced within a study of blood T cell repertoires in COVID-19. Study background: COVID-19 samples collected from the United States, Italy and Spain covered acute and convalescent phases.

Living in 24 US areas, the participants were between roughly 18 and 89 years of age. Recovered status in Cohort 3 required two negative PCRs, clearance, or symptom resolution. Authors' analysis steps: Reference gene primer amplification yielded estimated nucleated cell counts. Assay: immunoSEQ multiplex PCR; the TCRdb copy retains only in-frame clones and omits some. V and J calls and clone size are given by that table; D and trimming were obtained from the DNA. The profile shows about 180,000 clones, roughly 82% of them singletons. The germline V gene encodes CDR1 MNHEY and CDR2 SMNVEV (reference sequence). Trimming cost V 8 bases and J 3 bases; bases outside gene matches: 10. The CDR3 sequence is 15 residues long.

Sequencing was done on a sample of PBMCs or T cells enriched from blood (not recorded which). The rearrangement joins TRBV27 to TRBJ2-7; TRBD1 matches 10 bases. The source of this sequence is a woman between 25 and 40 years old who had recovered from COVID-19. The CDR3 DNA sequence: TGTGCCAGCGACCCTTCGACAGGGGGCGGCTACGAGCAGTACTTC. Its translation: CASDPSTGGGYEQYF.